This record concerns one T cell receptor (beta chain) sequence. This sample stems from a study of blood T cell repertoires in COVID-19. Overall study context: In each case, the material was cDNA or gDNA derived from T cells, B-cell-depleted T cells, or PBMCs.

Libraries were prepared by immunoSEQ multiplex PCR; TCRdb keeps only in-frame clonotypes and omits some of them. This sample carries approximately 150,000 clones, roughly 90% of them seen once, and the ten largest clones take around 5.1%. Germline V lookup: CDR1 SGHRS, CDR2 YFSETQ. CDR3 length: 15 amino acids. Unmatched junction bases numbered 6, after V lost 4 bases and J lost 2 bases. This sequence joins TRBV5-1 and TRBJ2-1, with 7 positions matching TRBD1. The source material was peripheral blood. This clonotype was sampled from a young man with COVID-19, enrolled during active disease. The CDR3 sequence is CASSQNRGAYNEQFF. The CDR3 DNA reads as TGCGCCAGCAGCCAAAACAGGGGAGCCTACAATGAGCAGTTCTTC.